Presented here are 9 T cell receptor beta chains from one specimen sequenced in a study of blood T cells in healthy people across ages. Primed by a sample-barcoded 5' primer and a J-beta primer mix, a second PCR proceeded for 7 to 11 cycles. TCRdb called the 5' RACE reads again in MiXCR, with one record for every CDR3 protein. The table has some 890,000 distinct CDR3 sequences, approximately 32% seen once. A further study also used this sample, focusing on T cells of mothers and their children.

Sample: blood. Source of these receptors: a woman between 40 and 55 years old in good health.

This clonotype was seen just once. This chain connects TRBV9 to TRBJ1-1; D possibly corresponds to TRBD1 (5 bases). CDR3 length: 18 residues. Germline V gene lookup returns CDR1 SGDLS and CDR2 YYNGEE. The V end lost 4 bases, the J end lost 1 base, and 23 bases lay between the germline ends. CDR3 loop: CASSSTVSSFGANTEAFF. The DNA for the CDR3 is TGTGCCAGCAGCTCGACAGTGAGTTCTTTTGGGGCGAACACTGAAGCTTTCTTT.

The J gene is TRBJ1-1, the V gene TRBV28; tentative D call: TRBD1 (5 bases). The germline V gene encodes CDR1 MDHEN and CDR2 SYDVKM. V lost 10 bases to trimming and J lost 0 bases, with 12 bases between them. The CDR3 runs to 13 residues. The CDR3 DNA sequence: TGTGCCACTAACCCGGGGCTGAACACTGAAGCTTTCTTT. Translation: CATNPGLNTEAFF.

The chain recombines TRBV10-3 with TRBJ2-7, with D possibly TRBD2 on 5 matching bases. Trimming took 3 bases from V and 7 from J, leaving 7 bases between them. This CDR3 has 11 amino acids. Germline V CDR1 and CDR2: ENHRY, SYGVKD. The CDR3 DNA follows: TGTGCCATCAGTGAACGGGAAGAGCAGTACTTC. Its translation is CAISEREEQYF.

The chain carries TRBV5-1 and TRBJ1-1; 8 nucleotides align to TRBD1. V shed 3 bases and J 5 bases; nucleotides not matched to a gene: 9. The CDR3 sequence is 15 residues long. Per germline, CDR1 SGHRS and CDR2 YFSETQ. The chain's CDR3 is CASSSGQGGYTEAFF. Here the CDR3 DNA reads TGCGCCAGCAGCTCAGGACAGGGCGGTTATACTGAAGCTTTCTTT.

As DNA, the CDR3 is TGTGCCAGCAGCCGACAGGATACCAAAAACATTCAGTACTTC. As protein: CASSRQDTKNIQYF. This rearrangement joins TRBV3-1 to TRBJ2-4; possibly TRBD1 for D (6 bases). The CDR3 has 14 amino acids. Looked up from germline, CDR1 is LGHDT and CDR2 is YNNKEL (reference sequence). Between the trimmed V and J ends, which lost 4 bases and 2 bases, there was a span of 9 bases.

The chain couples TRBV15 to TRBJ1-1; TRBD1 agrees at 7 bases. Germline CDR1 and CDR2: LNHNV and YYDKDF (reference sequence). The CDR3 is 14 amino acids. V dropped 3 bases and J dropped 4; count of bases not matched to a gene: 5. Here the CDR3 DNA reads TGTGCCACCAGCAGTAGAACAGGGGTCACTGAAGCTTTCTTT. Translating gives CATSSRTGVTEAFF.

This sequence joins TRBV2 and TRBJ1-3, with unresolved D. Per the germline V gene, CDR1 is SNHLY and CDR2 is FYNNEI. Trimming left V 8 bases short and J 0 bases short, with 11 bases between. The CDR3 length is 14 residues. The CDR3 DNA follows: TGTGCCAGCCCTGACGAGAGCTCTGGAAACACCATATATTTT. Residues: CASPDESSGNTIYF.

V is TRBV11-1 and J is TRBJ1-1, with D perhaps TRBD1 (6 bases). From germline, CDR1 is SGHAT and CDR2 FQDESV (reference sequence). The CDR3 sequence is 15 residues long. Trimming removed 5 bases from V and 6 bases from J, with 19 bases in between. CDR3 in amino acids: CASSEAGGRGAEAFF. CDR3 in DNA: TGTGCCAGCAGCGAGGCCGGGGGCCGTGGGGCTGAAGCTTTCTTT.

The chain is built from TRBV6-6 and TRBJ1-1; no firm D call. The CDR3 length is 11 residues. Deletions cut 7 bases from V and 8 bases from J, with 11 bases between. CDR1 and CDR2 (germline): MNHNY, SVGAGI (reference sequence). The CDR3 DNA sequence: TGTGCCAGCACTGGACCATGGGAAGCTTTCTTT. Encoded protein: CASTGPWEAFF.